One sample yielded the 25 T cell receptor beta chains listed below, sequenced in a study of Graves' ophthalmopathy and Graves' hyperthyroidism. The study amplified TCR beta CDR3 regions using RNA transcripts. Scientists carried out first-round RT-PCR using HTBI primers and then a second-round multiplex PCR. MiXCR was run by TCRdb on the multiplex PCR reads, yielding one entry per CDR3 protein. The table lists 500,000 to 800,000 distinct CDR3 sequences, about two fifths of them singletons. Material for sequencing was peripheral blood. The receptors were gathered from an adult man with Graves' ophthalmopathy.

The chain carries TRBV12-3 or TRBV12-4 and TRBJ2-7; D may be TRBD2 (5 bases). This CDR3 is built from 15 residues. V was shortened by 1 base and J by 0 bases, with 10 bases between the two germline ends. CDR3: CASSLGTPSSYEQYF. The DNA for the CDR3 is TGTGCCAGCAGTTTAGGGACTCCTAGCTCCTACGAGCAGTACTTC.

Concerning this clonotype itself: The junction does not match germline at one end; this may be a read error. The chain joins TRBV10-3 to TRBJ2-2; weak D call: TRBD2 (6 bases). Per germline, CDR1 ENHRY and CDR2 SYGVKD. The CDR3 runs to 15 residues. CDR3 bases: TGTGCCAGCAGTTACTCGGGGTCGGGAGCCGGGGAGCTGTTTTTT. Protein sequence: CASSYSGSGAGELFF.

This chain links TRBV29-1 with TRBJ2-6; the D gene is possibly TRBD1 (6 bases). The CDR3 runs to 13 residues. V shed 1 base and J shed 11 bases, with 12 bases lying between them. The germline gives CDR1 SQVTM, CDR2 ANQGSEA. The CDR3 sequence is CSVEAQGLYVLTF. DNA for the CDR3: TGCAGCGTTGAAGCGCAGGGGCTCTACGTCCTGACTTTC.

This clonotype was counted ten times or more. J is TRBJ2-5 and V is TRBV2; a possible D gene is TRBD2 (5 bases). The CDR3 covers 13 residues. Trimming pared 7 bases from V and 5 bases from J, leaving 14 bases between. Germline V CDR1 and CDR2: SNHLY, FYNNEI. In nucleotides, the CDR3 is TGTGCCAGCATGGGCCCTACGGGGGAGACCCAGTACTTC. Amino acids: CASMGPTGETQYF.

This clonotype was recorded many times. The chain employs TRBV4-3 and TRBJ2-5; D gene unclear. Germline CDR1 and CDR2: LGHNA and YSLEER. The V end was cut by 0 bases, the J end by 4 bases, with 12 bases between. The CDR3 consists of 15 residues. The CDR3 spells CASSQDVRSLETQYF. In DNA, the CDR3 is TGCGCCAGCAGCCAAGATGTAAGGTCGTTAGAGACCCAGTACTTC.

The gene calls are TRBV20-1 and TRBJ1-5, with D unclear. Germline CDR1 is DFQATT and CDR2 is SNEGSKA (reference sequence). CDR3 length: 16 residues. V was clipped by 0 bases and J by 2 bases, with 14 bases between them. The chain's CDR3 is CSARDTGRHGNQPQHF. CDR3 nucleotide sequence: TGCAGTGCTAGAGATACGGGCAGGCATGGCAATCAGCCCCAGCATTTT.

This clonotype has at least ten counts. The V call is TRBV18, the J call TRBJ2-6; TRBD1 aligns across 8 bases. This CDR3 region has 15 residues. Germline V lookup: CDR1 KGHSH, CDR2 LQKENI. J lost 2 bases, V lost 6 bases, and 3 bases had no gene match. The CDR3 bases are TGTGCCAGCTCCAGGACAGGGACTGGGGCCAACGTCCTGACTTTC. Translating it yields CASSRTGTGANVLTF.

Points on this clonotype: A much larger clonotype is one base distant, so this may be a read error. The V and J genes are TRBV20-1 and TRBJ1-2; D not resolved. This CDR3 contains 13 residues. Trimming stripped 7 bases from V and 8 bases from J, with 20 bases between. Germline V gene lookup returns CDR1 DFQATT and CDR2 SNEGSKA (reference sequence). The CDR3 reads CSGGNLDQRGYTF. The CDR3 DNA sequence: TGCAGTGGTGGGAACCTAGACCAAAGGGGCTACACCTTC.

As regards this clonotype: The conserved closing phenylalanine or tryptophan is absent in this CDR3, likely reflecting a read error. V and J are TRBV19 and TRBJ2-6, with a tentative D call TRBD1 (9 bases). This CDR3 is 22 amino acids long. Germline V CDR1 and CDR2: LNHDA, SQIVND (reference sequence). The ends were cut back, 9 bases at V and 1 base at J, with 34 bases in the middle. CDR3 DNA sequence: TGTGCCAGCAGCCAACTTCCGGGACAGGGTTTTTTAGCGGGATCTGGGGCCAACGTCCTGACTTCC. Its protein is CASSQLPGQGFLAGSGANVLTS.

This chain connects TRBV19 to TRBJ1-4; TRBD1 is a possible D gene (5 bases). Germline V CDR1 and CDR2: LNHDA, SQIVND (reference sequence). The germline V and J ends were trimmed by 0 bases and 10 bases, with 12 bases remaining between them. The CDR3 totals 14 residues. The CDR3 protein is CASSIEATVGKLFF. CDR3 coding DNA: TGTGCCAGTAGTATAGAAGCGACAGTCGGAAAACTGTTTTTT.

This clonotype was observed at least ten times. This chain links TRBV2 with TRBJ2-5; D is possibly TRBD2 (6 bases). CDR3 length equals 13 residues. Per germline, CDR1 SNHLY and CDR2 FYNNEI. With 6 bases removed from V and 2 bases from J, the gap between germline ends came to 10 bases. Written as DNA, the CDR3 is TGTGCCAGCAGCGGGAGAGAACAAGAGACCCAGTACTTC. Residues: CASSGREQETQYF.

This chain links TRBV29-1 with TRBJ2-2; 8 bases are a match to TRBD1. Trimming took 3 bases from V and 8 from J; bases not matched to a gene: 2. This CDR3 has 12 amino acids. Germline values: CDR1 SQVTM, CDR2 ANQGSEA. The CDR3 DNA reads as TGCAGCGTTGATGGACAGGGAGGGGAGCTGTTTTTT. The encoded protein is CSVDGQGGELFF.

The chain links TRBV10-3 to TRBJ2-7, with TRBD2 as a possible D gene (7 bases). The V end was cut by 8 bases, the J end by 6 bases, with 20 bases between. Germline assignment: CDR1 ENHRY and CDR2 SYGVKD. CDR3 length: 14 amino acids. CDR3 nucleotide sequence: TGTGCCATCGCAATCGGGGGGCAGCAGGGCGAGCAGTACTTC. This gives the protein CAIAIGGQQGEQYF.

The chain joins TRBV2 to TRBJ1-4; TRBD1 is a possible D gene (6 bases). The germline V and J ends were trimmed by 10 bases and 0 bases, with 9 bases remaining between them. Germline CDR1 SNHLY, CDR2 FYNNEI. CDR3 length: 13 amino acids. DNA for the CDR3: TGTGCCACGGGGGCGGCAACTAATGAAAAACTGTTTTTT. It translates to CATGAATNEKLFF.

This clonotype was counted only a few times. This chain joins TRBV19 and TRBJ1-2; 7 bases map to TRBD1. The V gene's germline CDR1 is LNHDA and CDR2 SQIVND (reference sequence). With 2 bases clipped from V and 7 bases from J, the junction kept 13 bases outside the gene matches. CDR3 length equals 16 residues. Here the CDR3 DNA reads TGTGCCAGTAGTATATTAGCCAGGGGGGCGGTAGTTGGCTACACCTTC. Translating gives CASSILARGAVVGYTF.

In this sample, this clonotype turned up many times. The chain is built from TRBV12-3 or TRBV12-4 and TRBJ1-3; weak D call: TRBD1 (5 bases). The CDR3 contains 13 residues. V was clipped by 4 bases and J by 8 bases, with 12 bases between them. The CDR3 here is CASSSLRVYTIYF. The CDR3 DNA reads as TGTGCCAGCAGTTCGCTCAGGGTGTACACCATATATTTT.

This clonotype was seen a handful of times. The rearrangement uses TRBV20-1 and TRBJ1-1; unclear D gene. The V gene's germline CDR1 is DFQATT and CDR2 SNEGSKA (reference sequence). The CDR3 is 12 residues long. V was shortened by 2 bases and J by 0 bases, with 4 bases between the two germline ends. The CDR3 spells CSARSLNTEAFF. The CDR3 nucleotides read TGCAGTGCTAGATCCCTGAACACTGAAGCTTTCTTT.

With respect to this clonotype: This may be a read error: a much more frequent sequence differs by one nucleotide. The V and J genes are TRBV5-5 and TRBJ2-7; D remains ambiguous. The CDR3 extends over 13 amino acids. The V gene lost 7 bases and the J gene lost 2 bases, with 13 bases spanning the gap. Looked up from germline, CDR1 is SGHKS and CDR2 is YYEKEE (reference sequence). This chain's CDR3 is CASYSPEAYEQYF. The CDR3 bases are TGTGCCAGCTATTCACCTGAGGCCTACGAGCAGTACTTC.

The sample holds many counts of this clonotype. The genes are TRBV20-1 and TRBJ1-1, with D possibly being TRBD1 (6 bases). Germline V gene data show CDR1 as DFQATT and CDR2 as SNEGSKA (reference sequence). CDR3 length: 13 amino acids. V was pared by 3 bases and J by 5 bases, with 13 bases between. CDR3: CSASRGMWTEAFF. CDR3 sequence (DNA): TGCAGTGCTAGTAGGGGGATGTGGACTGAAGCTTTCTTT.

The genes are TRBV5-1 and TRBJ2-2; D is perhaps TRBD1 (6 bases). The CDR3 is 15 amino acids. Germline V CDR1 and CDR2: SGHRS, YFSETQ. The V gene lost 1 base and the J gene lost 7 bases, with 14 bases spanning the gap. CDR3 sequence: CASSLTPRGVGELFF. The CDR3 DNA follows: TGCGCCAGCAGCTTGACACCCAGGGGTGTCGGGGAGCTGTTTTTT.

This clonotype was found many times. In DNA, the CDR3 is TGTGCCTACAATCTTGCCGACGAGCAGTACTTC. Its translation is CAYNLADEQYF. This rearrangement joins TRBV7-9 to TRBJ2-7; D ambiguous. The V gene's germline CDR1 is SEHNR and CDR2 FQNEAQ (reference sequence). The CDR3 is made up of 11 amino acids. Trimming pared 11 bases from V and 5 bases from J, leaving 13 bases between. The entire variable domain, with the rest obtained from reference TRBV7-9 and TRBJ2-7, is as follows: DTGVSQNPRHKITKRGQNVTFRCDPISEHNRLYWYRQTLGQGPEFLTYFQNEAQLEKSRLLSDRFSAERPKGSFSTLEIQRTEQGDSAMYLCAYNLADEQYFGPGTRLTVT.

The genes are TRBV6-6 and TRBJ2-7; D remains ambiguous. CDR1 is MNHNY, CDR2 SVGAGI, per germline (reference sequence). The CDR3 length is 16 residues. The germline V and J ends were trimmed by 6 bases and 2 bases, with 20 bases remaining between them. The CDR3 loop is CASSHPYVSGAYEQYF. CDR3 sequence (DNA): TGTGCCAGCAGCCACCCCTATGTCTCCGGCGCCTACGAGCAGTACTTC.

This chain uses TRBV29-1 with TRBJ2-7; D is ambiguous. Germline V gene sequence: CDR1 SQVTM, CDR2 ANQGSEA. The CDR3 extends over 14 amino acids. Trimming stripped 6 bases from V and 2 bases from J, with 17 bases between. CDR3 nucleotides: TGCAGCGTGGTCGGCAGCGATGCCCCCTACGAGCAGTACTTC. It yields the protein CSVVGSDAPYEQYF.

This clonotype was counted at least ten times. The V and J genes are TRBV20-1 and TRBJ1-5, with TRBD1 identical over 12 bases. CDR3 length equals 17 residues. Germline V gene lookup returns CDR1 DFQATT and CDR2 SNEGSKA (reference sequence). V shed 1 base, J shed 1 base, and the junction held 5 bases outside the gene matches. CDR3 DNA sequence: TGCAGTGCTAGAGTAGGGACAGGGGGCGCGAGCAATCAGCCCCAGCATTTT. It yields the protein CSARVGTGGASNQPQHF.

Remarks on this clonotype: The germline gene is not matched at one end of the junction; a read error may be the cause. The chain employs TRBV7-8 and TRBJ2-5; a weak D match, TRBD2 (7 bases). Germline CDR1 and CDR2: SGHVS and FQNEAQ. The CDR3 runs 15 residues. The chain's CDR3 is CAGSAGAGSSETQYF. The CDR3 DNA is TGTGCCGGCAGCGCGGGGGCAGGGTCATCAGAGACCCAGTACTTC.